The entry below gives a single TCR beta chain sequence along with its context. These data come from a study of blood T cell repertoires in COVID-19. Study-wide context: The samples span acute and convalescent COVID-19 from the United States, Italy and Spain. T cells, B-cell-depleted T cells, or PBMCs provided the cDNA or gDNA that served as material.

Original handling: Amplification from reference gene primers served as the basis for estimated nucleated cell counts. Produced via immunoSEQ multiplex PCR; TCRdb's table is partial and in-frame only. The DNA gave D and trimming, while V, J and clone size come from that table. This sample has tens of thousands of clones; around 87% occur once, and the top ten carry approximately 4.7%. CDR3 size: 16 residues. The germline V gene has CDR1 SGHRS and CDR2 YFSETQ. V gave up 0 bases and J gave up 5 bases; unmatched junction bases: 9. Sequencing was performed on peripheral blood. The V call is TRBV5-1, the J call TRBJ2-5, with 8 positions matching TRBD2. This receptor was identified in a human donor in a cohort sampled during active COVID-19. The CDR3 bases are TGCGCCAGCAGCTTGGGAACGGGGACTAGGGGGGAGACCCAGTACTTC. This gives the protein CASSLGTGTRGETQYF.